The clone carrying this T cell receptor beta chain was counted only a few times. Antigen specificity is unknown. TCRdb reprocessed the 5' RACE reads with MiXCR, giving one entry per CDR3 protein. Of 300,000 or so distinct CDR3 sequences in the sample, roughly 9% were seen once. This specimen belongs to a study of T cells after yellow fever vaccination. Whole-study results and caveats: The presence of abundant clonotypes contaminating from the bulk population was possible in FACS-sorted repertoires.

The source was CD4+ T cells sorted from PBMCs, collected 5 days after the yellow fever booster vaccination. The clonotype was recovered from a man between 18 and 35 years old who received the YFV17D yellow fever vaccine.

CDR3 protein: CASILRPGTGELFF. The CDR3 region has the DNA TGTGCCAGCATCCTACGACCCGGGACCGGGGAGCTGTTTTTT. The chain uses TRBV6-2 or TRBV6-3 and TRBJ2-2; D unclear. Germline CDR1 reads MNHEY; CDR2 reads SVGEGT. This CDR3 is built from 14 residues. The V end was cut by 7 bases, the J end by 5 bases, with 14 bases between.